The 3 T cell receptor beta chains given below trace back to one sample, sequenced in a study of shared clonotypes between healthy human individuals. As defined, naive CD8 cells were CD45RO-negative and positively selected for CCR7, with terminally differentiated effector memory CD45RA+ cells excluded. Profiling relied on immunoSEQ multiplex PCR, and the TCRdb table lists in-frame clones only, not all of them. The table lists 550,000 to 750,000 clones, around 95% of them singletons. The sample was naive CD8+ T cells sorted from blood. These receptors were taken from a woman in her thirties in good health.

The chain's CDR3 is CASSLLAGGQETQYF. The CDR3 nucleotides read TGTGCCAGCAGCCTACTAGCGGGAGGACAAGAGACCCAGTACTTC. The chain recombines TRBV7-9 with TRBJ2-5, with TRBD2 identical over 12 bases. The ends lost 5 bases at V and 2 bases at J; junction bases unmatched: 3. Germline V CDR1 and CDR2: SEHNR, FQNEAQ (reference sequence). The CDR3 sequence is 15 residues long.

The chain carries TRBV11-2 and TRBJ1-2, with D possibly TRBD1 on 5 matching bases. This CDR3 is built from 13 residues. Germline CDR1 SGHAT, CDR2 FQNNGV. The germline V and J ends were trimmed by 5 bases and 6 bases, with 13 bases remaining between them. The CDR3 nucleotides read TGTGCCAGCAGCCACGTAGTCAGGGATGGCTACACCTTC. Amino acid sequence: CASSHVVRDGYTF.

The chain joins TRBV7-9 to TRBJ2-5, with 13 nucleotides matching TRBD2. J gave up 4 bases and V 6 bases, and 8 bases lay outside the gene matches. Germline V lookup: CDR1 SEHNR, CDR2 FQNEAQ (reference sequence). The CDR3 length is 16 residues. CDR3 sequence (DNA): TGTGCCAGCAGGGGACTAGCGGGGAGGGGAGTAGAGACCCAGTACTTC. Its protein product is CASRGLAGRGVETQYF. Full variable domain (remainder filled in from reference TRBV7-9 and TRBJ2-5): DTGVSQNPRHKITKRGQNVTFRCDPISEHNRLYWYRQTLGQGPEFLTYFQNEAQLEKSRLLSDRFSAERPKGSFSTLEIQRTEQGDSAMYLCASRGLAGRGVETQYFGPGTRLLVL.